Listed here are 30 T cell receptor beta chains from one sample, sequenced in a study of vaccination and CD4 T cells after COVID-19. In TCRdb, the PCR reads were re-called with MiXCR into one record per CDR3 protein. The table includes 15,000 to 20,000 distinct CDR3 sequences, roughly 62% detected once. Here the sequenced sample was CD4+ T cells from blood, taken after SARS-CoV-2 vaccination. The receptors shown here come from a human donor who had recovered from COVID-19.

In its sample, this clonotype was seen a few times. V and J are TRBV19 and TRBJ2-2, with 9 bases aligning to TRBD1. This CDR3 has 15 amino acids. Germline trimming cut 7 bases from V and 6 bases from J; bases unmatched to any gene: 9. Germline assignment: CDR1 LNHDA and CDR2 SQIVND (reference sequence). This CDR3 is CASIRGTGRSGELFF. CDR3 nucleotides: TGTGCCAGTATCCGCGGGACAGGGAGGTCCGGGGAGCTGTTTTTT.

Only a few counts were recorded for this clonotype. The chain joins TRBV19 to TRBJ1-5; 10 bases map to TRBD1. V lost 5 bases and J lost 7; bases outside the gene matches: 14. Per the germline V gene, CDR1 is LNHDA and CDR2 is SQIVND (reference sequence). The CDR3 spans 17 residues. The CDR3 here is CASSPRGVGQGLQPQHF. The DNA for the CDR3 is TGTGCCAGTAGTCCAAGGGGAGTGGGACAGGGGCTACAGCCCCAGCATTTT.

V gene TRBV15 combines with J gene TRBJ2-1; D not resolved. CDR3 length: 13 amino acids. Trimming stripped 3 bases from V and 7 bases from J, with 10 bases between. Looked up from germline, CDR1 is LNHNV and CDR2 is YYDKDF (reference sequence). The CDR3 loop reads CATSRGWVNEQFF. For the CDR3, the DNA is TGTGCCACCAGCAGGGGGTGGGTGAATGAGCAGTTCTTC.

The J gene is TRBJ2-7, the V gene TRBV7-3; perhaps TRBD1 as D (5 bases). In germline, CDR1 is SGHTA, CDR2 FQGTGA. V lost 5 bases, J lost 2 bases, and 10 bases lay in between. The CDR3 totals 13 residues. The CDR3 DNA sequence: TGTGCCAGCAGCCCCGGACACCCCTACGAGCAGTACTTC. This gives the protein CASSPGHPYEQYF.

This chain connects TRBV20-1 to TRBJ2-1, with D hard to call. The V and J ends lost 4 bases and 6 bases respectively, with 16 bases between them. The germline CDR1 and CDR2 sequences are DFQATT and SNEGSKA (reference sequence). The CDR3 spans 14 residues. CDR3 coding DNA: TGCAGTGCTACCAGACTCGGAAGTGGCAATGAGCAGTTCTTC. Translating it yields CSATRLGSGNEQFF.

This clonotype was seen only a few times. V usage is TRBV5-1 and J usage is TRBJ1-1, with D uncertain. This CDR3 contains 10 residues. Trimming shortened V by 4 bases and J by 2 bases, and 0 bases separated the two germline ends. Germline V gives CDR1 SGHRS, CDR2 YFSETQ. The CDR3 DNA is TGCGCCAGCAGCAACACTGAAGCTTTCTTT. It encodes CASSNTEAFF.

The gene calls are TRBV24-1 and TRBJ2-5; 7 bases map to TRBD1. V was pared by 3 bases and J by 1 base, with 4 bases of the junction left unmatched. CDR3 size: 15 residues. The V gene's germline CDR1 is KGHDR and CDR2 SFDVKD. The CDR3 is CATSDPTGVQETQYF. In nucleotides, the CDR3 is TGTGCCACCAGTGATCCTACAGGGGTCCAAGAGACCCAGTACTTC.

The chain uses TRBV6-1 and TRBJ1-3; the D is unclear. Germline V CDR1 and CDR2: MNHNS, SASEGT. CDR3 size: 17 residues. V lost 2 bases and J 0 bases, leaving 14 bases between the germline ends. Here the CDR3 reads CASSETGRVTSGNTIYF. The CDR3, as DNA: TGTGCCAGCAGTGAAACGGGTAGGGTAACCTCTGGAAACACCATATATTTT.

The rearrangement links TRBV11-3 to TRBJ2-3; TRBD2 matches at 12 bases. CDR1 is SGHNT, CDR2 YENEEA, per germline. This CDR3 region has 16 residues. V shed 4 bases, J shed 2 bases, and the junction held 4 bases outside the gene matches. This chain's CDR3 is CASSSRLAGATDTQYF. Written as DNA, the CDR3 is TGTGCCAGCAGCTCCCGACTAGCGGGGGCCACAGATACGCAGTATTTT.

The V call is TRBV20-1, the J call TRBJ2-7; D is possibly TRBD1 (6 bases). Looked up from germline, CDR1 is DFQATT and CDR2 is SNEGSKA (reference sequence). This CDR3 spans 15 amino acids. V was shortened by 0 bases and J by 3 bases, with 15 bases between the two germline ends. The CDR3 DNA sequence: TGCAGTGCTAGAGATAAGGGCCGGACAGTCTACGAGCAGTACTTC. Translating it yields CSARDKGRTVYEQYF.

This clonotype appeared once. The chain links TRBV4-2 to TRBJ2-1; 8 nucleotides line up with TRBD1. The germline V gene encodes CDR1 LGHNA and CDR2 YNFKEQ. V shed 0 bases and J 2 bases; nucleotides not matched to a gene: 3. The CDR3 is 16 residues long. The CDR3 sequence is CASSQEGQGPYNEQFF. In DNA, the CDR3 is TGTGCCAGCAGCCAAGAAGGACAGGGACCCTACAATGAGCAGTTCTTC.

This chain joins TRBV20-1 and TRBJ1-4; no clear D. Trimming took off 6 bases at V and 5 bases at J, with 4 bases between the two ends. The CDR3 length is 10 residues. Germline V gene lookup returns CDR1 DFQATT and CDR2 SNEGSKA (reference sequence). CDR3 DNA sequence: TGCAGTGCCGAAAATGAAAAACTGTTTTTT. Encoded protein: CSAENEKLFF.

The gene calls are TRBV28 and TRBJ1-2; a weak D match, TRBD1 (5 bases). The CDR3 is made up of 13 amino acids. CDR1 and CDR2 (germline): MDHEN, SYDVKM. Trimming took 8 bases from V and 3 from J, leaving 13 bases between them. The CDR3 reads CASWRRGDYGYTF. CDR3 coding DNA: TGTGCCAGCTGGCGGCGGGGGGACTATGGCTACACCTTC.

The rearrangement uses TRBV28 and TRBJ1-6; D is ambiguous. The germline V gene encodes CDR1 MDHEN and CDR2 SYDVKM. V lost 8 bases and J 0 bases, leaving 8 bases between the germline ends. The CDR3 has 14 residues. CDR3 nucleotides: TGTGCCAGCCGAAAGAGCTCCTATAATTCACCCCTCCACTTT. It is translated as CASRKSSYNSPLHF.

The chain employs TRBV10-1 and TRBJ2-3; D unresolved. The V end lost 0 bases, the J end lost 1 base, and 11 bases lay between the germline ends. CDR1 is WNHNN and CDR2 is SYGVQD in the germline V gene (reference sequence). The CDR3 covers 16 residues. CDR3 DNA: TGCGCCAGCAGTGAGTCCTCAGCGAGCGGCACAGATACGCAGTATTTT. Residues: CASSESSASGTDTQYF.

The chain joins TRBV11-2 to TRBJ1-2; tentatively, D is TRBD1 (6 bases). Germline CDR1 is SGHAT and CDR2 is FQNNGV. CDR3 size: 14 residues. Trimming pared 4 bases from V and 6 bases from J, leaving 15 bases between. CDR3 amino acids: CASSSIQGRDGYTF. The CDR3 DNA is TGTGCCAGCAGCTCTATACAGGGCAGGGATGGCTACACCTTC.

The chain joins TRBV28 to TRBJ1-1; no definite D call. The germline V gene has CDR1 MDHEN and CDR2 SYDVKM. V lost 7 bases to trimming and J lost 3 bases, with 15 bases between them. The CDR3 runs 14 residues. The CDR3 reads CASTSNQGYTEAFF. The CDR3 DNA reads as TGTGCCAGCACCTCTAATCAAGGGTACACTGAAGCTTTCTTT.

The chain links TRBV15 to TRBJ2-1, with TRBD2 matching 12 bases. The J segment lost 7 bases and the V segment lost 1 base, leaving 2 bases of the junction unmatched. CDR1 and CDR2 from the germline V gene are LNHNV and YYDKDF (reference sequence). This CDR3 is 15 amino acids long. This CDR3 reads CATSRGLAGGNEQFF. CDR3 coding DNA: TGTGCCACCAGCAGAGGCCTAGCGGGAGGGAATGAGCAGTTCTTC. The full variable domain, completed using reference TRBV15 and TRBJ2-1, is DAMVIQNPRYQVTQFGKPVTLSCSQTLNHNVMYWYQQKSSQAPKLLFHYYDKDFNNEADTPDNFQSRRPNTSFCFLDIRSPGLGDTAMYLCATSRGLAGGNEQFFGPGTRLTVL.

This clonotype was seen only a few times. The chain combines TRBV7-7 with TRBJ2-3; perhaps TRBD2 as D (6 bases). This CDR3 has 15 amino acids. V shed 2 bases and J shed 3 bases, with 12 bases lying between them. CDR1 is SSHAT, CDR2 FNYEAQ, per germline (reference sequence). CDR3 coding DNA: TGTGCCAGCAGCTTAACGGGAGTAGGGACAGATACGCAGTATTTT. Its protein product is CASSLTGVGTDTQYF.

Only a few counts were recorded for this clonotype. The CDR3 region is CASSPAVYEQYF. The DNA of the CDR3 is TGTGCCAGCAGCCCGGCGGTCTACGAGCAGTACTTC. The chain joins TRBV6-1 to TRBJ2-7; D uncertain. This CDR3 spans 12 amino acids. CDR1 and CDR2 from the germline V gene are MNHNS and SASEGT. Trimming removed 6 bases at V and 3 bases at J, with 9 bases between.

V gene TRBV6-1 combines with J gene TRBJ1-5; tentative D call: TRBD1 (6 bases). This CDR3 spans 13 amino acids. V gave up 6 bases and J gave up 7 bases, with 13 bases separating them. Germline V gene sequence: CDR1 MNHNS, CDR2 SASEGT. The CDR3 DNA sequence: TGTGCCAGCAGCATTCTAGGGGGGCAGCCCCAGCATTTT. This sequence encodes CASSILGGQPQHF.

The chain couples TRBV27 to TRBJ1-6, with TRBD1 matching over 7 bases. The J segment lost 3 bases and the V segment lost 7 bases, leaving 9 bases of the junction unmatched. CDR1 and CDR2 from the germline V gene are MNHEY and SMNVEV (reference sequence). This CDR3 region has 16 residues. The CDR3 loop reads CASNSIRQGYNSPLHF. The CDR3 DNA follows: TGTGCCAGCAATTCCATCCGACAGGGCTATAATTCACCCCTCCACTTT.

The chain uses TRBV6-1 and TRBJ1-1; D is uncertain. With 5 bases removed from V and 5 bases from J, the gap between germline ends came to 15 bases. The CDR3 is 14 residues long. Looked up from germline, CDR1 is MNHNS and CDR2 is SASEGT. This CDR3 is CASSPAGLPTEAFF. The CDR3 DNA follows: TGTGCCAGCAGTCCAGCGGGCCTACCAACTGAAGCTTTCTTT.

The rearrangement uses TRBV30 and TRBJ2-3; possible D gene TRBD1, 5 bases. The length of the CDR3 is 12 residues. V was shortened by 2 bases and J by 5 bases, with 8 bases between the two germline ends. The V gene's germline CDR1 is GTSNPN and CDR2 SVGIG (reference sequence). The CDR3 is CAWSMGQDTQYF. CDR3 DNA sequence: TGTGCCTGGAGTATGGGGCAAGATACGCAGTATTTT.

V and J are TRBV11-2 and TRBJ2-1, with 9 bases identical to TRBD2. The ends lost 5 bases at V and 6 bases at J; junction bases unmatched: 5. This CDR3 spans 14 amino acids. CDR1 SGHAT and CDR2 FQNNGV come from the germline V gene. CDR3 coding DNA: TGTGCCAGCAGCACCCAGACTAGCGGCAATGAGCAGTTCTTC. Amino acids: CASSTQTSGNEQFF. The variable domain in full, with the rest retrieved from reference TRBV11-2 and TRBJ2-1, is EAGVAQSPRYKIIEKRQSVAFWCNPISGHATLYWYQQILGQGPKLLIQFQNNGVVDDSQLPKDRFSAERLKGVDSTLKIQPAKLEDSAVYLCASSTQTSGNEQFFGPGTRLTVL.

The V call is TRBV19, the J call TRBJ2-1; possibly TRBD1 or TRBD2 for D (6 bases each). Trimming removed 2 bases at V and 4 bases at J, with 18 bases between. This CDR3 has 17 residues. CDR1 and CDR2 (germline): LNHDA, SQIVND (reference sequence). CDR3 DNA sequence: TGTGCCAGTAGTATAACTCCCAGGGGTGGGGGGTACAATGAGCAGTTCTTC. Its protein is CASSITPRGGGYNEQFF.

The genes are TRBV4-2 and TRBJ2-7; D is ambiguous. The germline CDR1 and CDR2 sequences are LGHNA and YNFKEQ. V lost 4 bases, J lost 7 bases, and 11 bases lay in between. This CDR3 has 12 amino acids. CDR3 in amino acids: CASSRNLGEQYF. As DNA, the CDR3 is TGTGCCAGCAGCCGCAATCTGGGGGAGCAGTACTTC.

The rearrangement joins TRBV9 to TRBJ1-5; the D is unclear. The CDR3 has 13 amino acids. Germline-derived CDR1 and CDR2 are SGDLS and YYNGEE. V lost 3 bases and J lost 3, with 7 bases in between. The CDR3 sequence is CASSARTNQPQHF. CDR3 nucleotides: TGTGCCAGCAGCGCACGGACCAATCAGCCCCAGCATTTT. Full variable domain (rest looked up from reference TRBV9 and TRBJ1-5): DSGVTQTPKHLITATGQRVTLRCSPRSGDLSVYWYQQSLDQGLQFLIQYYNGEERAKGNILERFSAQQFPDLHSELNLSSLELGDSALYFCASSARTNQPQHFGDGTRLSIL.

This chain uses TRBV5-1 with TRBJ2-3; D unclear. This CDR3 has 18 residues. V lost 0 bases and J lost 2, with 19 bases in between. Germline V lookup: CDR1 SGHRS, CDR2 YFSETQ. CDR3 sequence reads: CASSLASILLQTTDTQYF. The CDR3 region has the DNA TGCGCCAGCAGCTTGGCCTCTATCCTGCTACAAACCACAGATACGCAGTATTTT.

This clonotype was seen only once. This CDR3 reads CASSLTRNTEAFF. For the CDR3, the DNA is TGTGCCAGCAGCTTAACCAGGAACACTGAAGCTTTCTTT. The J gene is TRBJ1-1, the V gene TRBV7-3; D unclear. Per germline, CDR1 SGHTA and CDR2 FQGTGA. Deletions cut 0 bases from V and 1 base from J, with 3 bases between. The CDR3 runs 13 residues.